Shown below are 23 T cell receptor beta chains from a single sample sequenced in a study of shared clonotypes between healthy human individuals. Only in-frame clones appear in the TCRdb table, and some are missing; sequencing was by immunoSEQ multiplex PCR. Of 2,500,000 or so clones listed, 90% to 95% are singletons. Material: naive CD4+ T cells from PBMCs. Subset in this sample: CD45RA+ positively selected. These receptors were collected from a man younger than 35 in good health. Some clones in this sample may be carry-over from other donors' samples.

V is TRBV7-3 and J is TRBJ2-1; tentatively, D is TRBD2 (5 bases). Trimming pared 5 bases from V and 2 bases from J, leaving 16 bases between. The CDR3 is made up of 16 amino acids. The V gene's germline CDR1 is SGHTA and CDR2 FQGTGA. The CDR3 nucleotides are TGTGCCAGCAGCCCCCAAGGGAGCCCCGCCTACAATGAGCAGTTCTTC. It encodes CASSPQGSPAYNEQFF.

CDR3: CASTLTGQGAVGEQYF. CDR3 sequence (DNA): TGTGCCAGCACTCTAACGGGGCAGGGGGCTGTGGGCGAGCAGTACTTC. The chain combines TRBV28 with TRBJ2-7; 8 bases are shared with TRBD1. Germline V gives CDR1 MDHEN, CDR2 SYDVKM. The CDR3 length is 16 residues. The ends lost 7 bases at V and 6 bases at J; junction bases unmatched: 17.

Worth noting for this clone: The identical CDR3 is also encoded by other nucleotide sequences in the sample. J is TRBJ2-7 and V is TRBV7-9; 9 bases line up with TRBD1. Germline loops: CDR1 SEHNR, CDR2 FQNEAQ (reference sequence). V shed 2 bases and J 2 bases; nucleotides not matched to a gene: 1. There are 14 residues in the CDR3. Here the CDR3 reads CASSLRDRAYEQYF. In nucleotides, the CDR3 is TGTGCCAGCAGCTTAAGGGACAGGGCCTACGAGCAGTACTTC.

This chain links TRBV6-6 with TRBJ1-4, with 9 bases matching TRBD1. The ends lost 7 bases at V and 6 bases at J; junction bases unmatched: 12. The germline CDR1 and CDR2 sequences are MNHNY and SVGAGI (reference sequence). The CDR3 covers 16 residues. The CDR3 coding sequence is TGTGCCAGCAACCAGGGGGCGGGACAGGGCCATGAAAAACTGTTTTTT. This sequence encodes CASNQGAGQGHEKLFF.

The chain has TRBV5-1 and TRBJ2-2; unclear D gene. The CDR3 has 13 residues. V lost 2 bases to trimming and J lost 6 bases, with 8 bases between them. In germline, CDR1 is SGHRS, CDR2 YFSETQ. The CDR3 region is CASSFVGSGELFF. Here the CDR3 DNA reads TGCGCCAGCAGCTTTGTCGGGTCCGGGGAGCTGTTTTTT.

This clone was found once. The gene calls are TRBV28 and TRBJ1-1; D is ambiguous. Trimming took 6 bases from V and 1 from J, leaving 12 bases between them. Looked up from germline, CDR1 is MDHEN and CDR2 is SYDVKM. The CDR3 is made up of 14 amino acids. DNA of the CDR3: TGTGCCAGCAGGCCACAAAAACCGAACACTGAAGCTTTCTTT. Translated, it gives CASRPQKPNTEAFF.

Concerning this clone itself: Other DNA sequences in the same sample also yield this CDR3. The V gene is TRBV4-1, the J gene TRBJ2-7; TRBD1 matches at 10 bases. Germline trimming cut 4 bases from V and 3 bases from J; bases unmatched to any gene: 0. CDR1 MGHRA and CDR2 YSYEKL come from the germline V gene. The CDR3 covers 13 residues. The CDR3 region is CASSRDRGYEQYF. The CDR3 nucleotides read TGCGCCAGCAGCCGGGACAGGGGCTACGAGCAGTACTTC.

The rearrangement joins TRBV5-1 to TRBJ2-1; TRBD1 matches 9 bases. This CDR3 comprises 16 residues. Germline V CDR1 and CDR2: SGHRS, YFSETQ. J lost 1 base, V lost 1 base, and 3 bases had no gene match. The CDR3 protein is CASSLLGQGSYNEQFF. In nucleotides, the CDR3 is TGCGCCAGCAGCTTGCTGGGACAGGGTTCCTACAATGAGCAGTTCTTC.

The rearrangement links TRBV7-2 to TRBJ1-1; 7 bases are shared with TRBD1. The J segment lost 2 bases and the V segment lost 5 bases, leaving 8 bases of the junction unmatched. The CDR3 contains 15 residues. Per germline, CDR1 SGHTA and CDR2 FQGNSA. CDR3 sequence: CASSTRTGLNTEAFF. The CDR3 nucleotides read TGTGCCAGCAGCACCCGGACAGGACTAAACACTGAAGCTTTCTTT.

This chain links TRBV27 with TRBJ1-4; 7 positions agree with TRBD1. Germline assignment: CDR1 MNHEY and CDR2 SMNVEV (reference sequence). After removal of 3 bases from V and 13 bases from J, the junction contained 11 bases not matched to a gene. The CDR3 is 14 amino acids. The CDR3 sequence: CASSLTTGTGGLFF. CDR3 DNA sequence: TGTGCCAGCAGTTTGACGACAGGGACCGGTGGACTGTTTTTT.

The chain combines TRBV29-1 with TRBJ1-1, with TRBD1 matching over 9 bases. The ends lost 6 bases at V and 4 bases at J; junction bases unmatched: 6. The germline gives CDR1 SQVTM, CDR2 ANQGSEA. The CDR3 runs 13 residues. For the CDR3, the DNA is TGCAGCGTCTTGACGGACAGGGGCACTGAAGCTTTCTTT. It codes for CSVLTDRGTEAFF.

CDR3 nucleotide sequence: TGTGCCAGCAGTTTAGGAGGGACAGGGAAGATGGAGACCCAGTACTTC. Amino acids: CASSLGGTGKMETQYF. This chain links TRBV28 with TRBJ2-5; TRBD1 matches at 9 bases. The trim removed 2 bases at V and 5 bases at J, leaving 9 bases unmatched. The CDR3 extends over 16 amino acids. Germline V gene data show CDR1 as MDHEN and CDR2 as SYDVKM.

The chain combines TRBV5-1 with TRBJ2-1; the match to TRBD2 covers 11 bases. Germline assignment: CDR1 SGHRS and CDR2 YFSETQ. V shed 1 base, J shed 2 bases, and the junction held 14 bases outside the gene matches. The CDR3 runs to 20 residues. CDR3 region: CASSLPLTSGGGNTYNEQFF. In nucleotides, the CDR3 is TGCGCCAGCAGCTTGCCCCTTACTAGCGGGGGAGGGAACACCTACAATGAGCAGTTCTTC.

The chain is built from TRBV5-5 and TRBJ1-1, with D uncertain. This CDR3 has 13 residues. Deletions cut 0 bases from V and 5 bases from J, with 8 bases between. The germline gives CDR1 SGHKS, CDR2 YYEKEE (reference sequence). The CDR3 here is CASSLVVITEAFF. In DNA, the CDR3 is TGTGCCAGCAGCTTGGTTGTGATAACTGAAGCTTTCTTT.

CDR3 sequence: CASRRGTGLTYGYTF. The CDR3 DNA sequence: TGTGCCAGCAGACGCGGGACAGGCCTTACCTATGGCTACACCTTC. The genes are TRBV28 and TRBJ1-2; TRBD1 matches 8 bases. The V segment lost 6 bases and the J segment 4 bases; nucleotides outside the gene matches: 10. The germline V gene encodes CDR1 MDHEN and CDR2 SYDVKM. CDR3 length: 15 residues.

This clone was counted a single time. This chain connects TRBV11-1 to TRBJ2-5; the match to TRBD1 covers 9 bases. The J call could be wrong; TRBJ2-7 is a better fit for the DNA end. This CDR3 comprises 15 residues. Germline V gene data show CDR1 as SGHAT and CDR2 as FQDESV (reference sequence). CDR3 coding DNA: TGTGCCAGCAGCTTAAGCGGGACAGGGCTCTACGAGCAGTACTTC. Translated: CASSLSGTGLYEQYF.

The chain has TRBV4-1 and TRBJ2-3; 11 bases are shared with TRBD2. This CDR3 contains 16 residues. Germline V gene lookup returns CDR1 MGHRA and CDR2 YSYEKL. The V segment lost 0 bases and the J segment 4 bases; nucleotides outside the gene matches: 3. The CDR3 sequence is CASSQDNSGGADTQYF. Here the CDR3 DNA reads TGCGCCAGCAGCCAAGATAATAGCGGGGGGGCAGATACGCAGTATTTT.

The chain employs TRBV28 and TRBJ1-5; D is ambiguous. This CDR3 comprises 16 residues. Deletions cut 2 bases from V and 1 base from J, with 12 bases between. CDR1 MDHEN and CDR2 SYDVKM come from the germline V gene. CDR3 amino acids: CASSLDLRTSNQPQHF. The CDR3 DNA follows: TGTGCCAGCAGTTTAGACTTAAGGACCAGCAATCAGCCCCAGCATTTT.

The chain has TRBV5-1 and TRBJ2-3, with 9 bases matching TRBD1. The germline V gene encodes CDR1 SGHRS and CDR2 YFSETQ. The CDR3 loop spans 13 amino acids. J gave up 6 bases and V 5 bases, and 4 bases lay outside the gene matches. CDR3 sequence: CASSRTGEDTQYF. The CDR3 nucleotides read TGCGCCAGCAGTAGGACAGGGGAGGATACGCAGTATTTT.

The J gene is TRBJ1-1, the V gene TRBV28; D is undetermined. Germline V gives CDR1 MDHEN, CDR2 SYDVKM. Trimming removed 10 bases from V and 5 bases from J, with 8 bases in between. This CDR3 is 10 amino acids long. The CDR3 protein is CATEFTEAFF. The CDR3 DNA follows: TGTGCCACGGAGTTTACTGAAGCTTTCTTT.

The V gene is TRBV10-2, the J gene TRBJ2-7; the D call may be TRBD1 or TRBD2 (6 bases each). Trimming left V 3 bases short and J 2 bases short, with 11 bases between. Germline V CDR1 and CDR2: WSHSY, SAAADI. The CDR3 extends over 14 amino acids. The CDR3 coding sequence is TGCGCCAGCAGTGAAAGGGGGGTTGCCTACGAGCAGTACTTC. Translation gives CASSERGVAYEQYF.

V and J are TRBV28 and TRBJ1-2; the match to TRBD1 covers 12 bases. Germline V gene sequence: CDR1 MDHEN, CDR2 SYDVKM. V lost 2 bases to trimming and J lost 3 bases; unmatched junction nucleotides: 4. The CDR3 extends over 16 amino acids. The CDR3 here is CASSLGTGGLHYGYTF. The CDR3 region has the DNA TGTGCCAGCAGTTTAGGGACAGGGGGCCTCCACTATGGCTACACCTTC.

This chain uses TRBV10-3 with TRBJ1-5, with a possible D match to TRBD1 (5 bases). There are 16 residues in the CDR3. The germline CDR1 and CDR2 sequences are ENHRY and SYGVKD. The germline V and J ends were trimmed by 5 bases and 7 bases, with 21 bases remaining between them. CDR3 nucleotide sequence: TGTGCCATCAGTTACGTGGGACCCCGGTCGGGGCAGCCCCAGCATTTT. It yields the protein CAISYVGPRSGQPQHF.